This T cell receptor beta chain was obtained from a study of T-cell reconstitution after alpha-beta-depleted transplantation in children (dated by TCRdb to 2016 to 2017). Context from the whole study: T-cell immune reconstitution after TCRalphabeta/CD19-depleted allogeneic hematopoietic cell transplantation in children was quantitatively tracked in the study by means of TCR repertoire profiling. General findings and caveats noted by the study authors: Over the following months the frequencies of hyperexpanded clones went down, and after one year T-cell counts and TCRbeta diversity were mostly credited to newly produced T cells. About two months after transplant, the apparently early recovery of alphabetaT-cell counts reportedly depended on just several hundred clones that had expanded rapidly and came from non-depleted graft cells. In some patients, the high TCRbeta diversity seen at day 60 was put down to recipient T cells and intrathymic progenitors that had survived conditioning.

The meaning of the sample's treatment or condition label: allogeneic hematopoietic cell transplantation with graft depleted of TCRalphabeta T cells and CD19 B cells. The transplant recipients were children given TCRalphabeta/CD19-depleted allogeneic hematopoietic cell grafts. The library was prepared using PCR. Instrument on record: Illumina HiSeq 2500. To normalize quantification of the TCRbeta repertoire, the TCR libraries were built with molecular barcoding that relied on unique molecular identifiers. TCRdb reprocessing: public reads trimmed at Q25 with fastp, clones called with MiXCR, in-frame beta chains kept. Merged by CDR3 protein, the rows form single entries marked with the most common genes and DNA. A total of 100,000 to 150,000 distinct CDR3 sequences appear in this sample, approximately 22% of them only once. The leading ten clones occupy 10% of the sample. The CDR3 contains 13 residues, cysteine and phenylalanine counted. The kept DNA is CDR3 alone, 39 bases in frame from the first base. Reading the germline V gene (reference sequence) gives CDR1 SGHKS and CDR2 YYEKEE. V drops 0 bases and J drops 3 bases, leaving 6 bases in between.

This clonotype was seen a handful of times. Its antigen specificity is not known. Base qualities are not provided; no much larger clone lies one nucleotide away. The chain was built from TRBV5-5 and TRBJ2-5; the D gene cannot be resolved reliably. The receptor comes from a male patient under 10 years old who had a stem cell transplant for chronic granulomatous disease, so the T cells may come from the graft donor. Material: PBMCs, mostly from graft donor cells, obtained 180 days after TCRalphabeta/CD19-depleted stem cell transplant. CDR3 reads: CASSLGVKETQYF. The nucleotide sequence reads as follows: TGTGCCAGCAGCTTGGGTGTAAAAGAGACCCAGTACTTC.